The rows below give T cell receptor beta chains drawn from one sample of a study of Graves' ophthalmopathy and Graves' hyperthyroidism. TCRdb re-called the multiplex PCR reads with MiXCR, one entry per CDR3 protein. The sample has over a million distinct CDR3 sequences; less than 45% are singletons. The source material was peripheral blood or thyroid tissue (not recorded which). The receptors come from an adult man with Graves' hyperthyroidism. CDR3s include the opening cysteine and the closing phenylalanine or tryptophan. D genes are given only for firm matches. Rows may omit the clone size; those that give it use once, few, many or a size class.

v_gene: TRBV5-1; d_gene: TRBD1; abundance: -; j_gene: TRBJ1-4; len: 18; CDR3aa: CASSGSNRDREGGEKLFF; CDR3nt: TGCGCCAGCAGCGGCTCCAACCGGGACAGGGAAGGTGGTGAAAAACTGTTTTTT
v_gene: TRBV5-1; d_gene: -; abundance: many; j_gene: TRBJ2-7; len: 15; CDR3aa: CASSSLPGKGIEQYF; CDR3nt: TGCGCCAGCAGCTCCCTACCCGGCAAGGGCATCGAGCAGTACTTC
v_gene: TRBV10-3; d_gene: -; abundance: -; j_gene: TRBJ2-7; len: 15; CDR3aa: CASTRGPDISYEQYF; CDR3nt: TGTGCCAGCACCCGAGGGCCAGATATCTCCTACGAGCAGTACTTC
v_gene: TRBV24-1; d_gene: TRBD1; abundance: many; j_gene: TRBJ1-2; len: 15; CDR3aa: CATSDDSGTAYGYTF; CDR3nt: TGTGCCACCAGTGATGACTCCGGGACAGCCTATGGCTACACCTTC
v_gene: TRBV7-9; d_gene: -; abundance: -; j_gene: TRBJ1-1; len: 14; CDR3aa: CASSLEGGSTEAFF; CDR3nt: TGTGCCAGCAGCTTAGAGGGCGGGTCCACTGAAGCTTTCTTT
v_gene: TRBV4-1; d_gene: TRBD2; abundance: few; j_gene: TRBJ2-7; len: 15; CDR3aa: CASSRGLAANYEQYF; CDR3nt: TGCGCCAGCAGCCGAGGACTAGCGGCAAACTACGAGCAGTACTTC
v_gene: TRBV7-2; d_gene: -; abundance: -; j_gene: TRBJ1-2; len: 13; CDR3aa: CAIKVTAIYGYTF; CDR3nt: TGTGCCATCAAGGTTACAGCGATCTATGGCTACACCTTC
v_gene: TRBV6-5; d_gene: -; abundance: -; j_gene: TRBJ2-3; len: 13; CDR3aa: CASNSLNTDTQYF; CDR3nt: TGTGCCAGCAACTCACTAAACACAGATACGCAGTATTTT
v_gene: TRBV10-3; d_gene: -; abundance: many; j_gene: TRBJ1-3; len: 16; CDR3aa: CAISGQQGIFGNTIYF; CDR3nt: TGTGCCATCAGTGGACAACAGGGTATTTTCGGAAACACCATATATTTT
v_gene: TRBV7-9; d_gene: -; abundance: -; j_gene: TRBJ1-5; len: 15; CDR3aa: CASSLGLGPGWPQHF; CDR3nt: TGTGCCAGCAGCTTAGGGCTGGGGCCTGGATGGCCCCAGCATTTT